The T cell receptor beta chain described here comes from a study of shared clonotypes between healthy human individuals. For the study at large: Contributing individuals were a couple of females and a few males aged 18 to 49.

Subsets obtained from CD4+ cells comprised CD45RA+ naive and CD45RA-negative memory cells. Germline values: CDR1 WSHSY, CDR2 SAAADI. The CDR3 loop spans 14 amino acids. Trimming shortened V by 4 bases and J by 2 bases, and 8 bases separated the two germline ends. General study points: Larger estimated richness was generally seen in naive subsets than in memory subsets.

Comment on this clone: Its antigen remains unknown.

Deep level was the assay's run setting. Sequencing used immunoSEQ multiplex PCR; TCRdb keeps in-frame clones, though not all of them. The table has about 1 million clones, roughly 80% seen once. This clonotype was obtained from a man younger than 30 in good health. The chain couples TRBV10-2 to TRBJ2-2; D not resolved. The sample consisted of memory CD4+ T cells sorted from blood. Subset reported: CD45RA-negative fraction. CDR3 DNA: TGCGCCAGCAGTGGAGTCAGCAACACCGGGGAGCTGTTTTTT. It yields the protein CASSGVSNTGELFF.